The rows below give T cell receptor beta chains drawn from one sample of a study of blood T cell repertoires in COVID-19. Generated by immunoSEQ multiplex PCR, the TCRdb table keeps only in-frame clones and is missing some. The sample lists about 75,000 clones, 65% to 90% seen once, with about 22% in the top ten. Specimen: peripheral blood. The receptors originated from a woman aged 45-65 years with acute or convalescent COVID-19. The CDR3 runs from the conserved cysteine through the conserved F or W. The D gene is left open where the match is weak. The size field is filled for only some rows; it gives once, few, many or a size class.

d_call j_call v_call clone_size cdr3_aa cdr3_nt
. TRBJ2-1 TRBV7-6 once CASSLLRGDRTGNEQFF TGTGCCAGCAGCTTATTACGGGGGGACAGGACAGGCAATGAGCAGTTCTTC
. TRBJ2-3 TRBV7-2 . CASSLSIGLTGSTDTQYF TGTGCCAGCAGCTTAAGTATCGGGTTAACCGGATCCACAGATACGCAGTATTTT
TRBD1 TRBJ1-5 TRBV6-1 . CASSERPLGGTGGLWSNQPQHF TGTGCCAGCAGTGAAAGGCCCTTGGGGGGGACAGGGGGCCTATGGAGCAATCAGCCCCAGCATTTT
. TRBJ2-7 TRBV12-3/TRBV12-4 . CAVTGSNYEQYF TGTGCCGTCACGGGAAGTAACTACGAGCAGTACTTC
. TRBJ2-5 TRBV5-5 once CASSLREGGGVQETQYF TGTGCCAGCAGCTTGAGGGAAGGAGGGGGGGTCCAAGAGACCCAGTACTTC
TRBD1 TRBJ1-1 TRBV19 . CASSKSGTGVRTDTEAFF TGTGCCAGTAGTAAATCCGGGACAGGGGTTCGTACGGACACTGAAGCTTTCTTT
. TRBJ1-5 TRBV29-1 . CSVSTAGVNQPQHF TGCAGCGTATCAACGGCAGGGGTCAATCAGCCCCAGCATTTT
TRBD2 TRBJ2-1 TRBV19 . CASSAGTSGGGEQFF TGTGCCAGTAGTGCCGGGACTAGCGGGGGGGGAGAGCAGTTCTTC
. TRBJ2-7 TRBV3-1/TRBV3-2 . CASSQSSAGTASYEQYF TGTGCCAGCAGCCAGTCCTCAGCCGGGACTGCCTCCTACGAGCAGTACTTC
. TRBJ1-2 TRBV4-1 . CASSQGAGANYGYTF TGCGCCAGCAGCCAAGGTGCCGGAGCTAACTATGGCTACACCTTC
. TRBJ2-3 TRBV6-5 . CASSYSLQGRTDTQYF TGTGCCAGCAGTTACTCCCTACAGGGACGCACAGATACGCAGTATTTT
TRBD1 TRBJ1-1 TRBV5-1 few CASSAGDRADTEAFF TGCGCCAGCAGCGCGGGGGACAGGGCGGACACTGAAGCTTTCTTT
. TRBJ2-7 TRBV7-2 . CASSLRSGEFYEQYF TGTGCCAGCAGCTTAAGGTCAGGGGAGTTCTACGAGCAGTACTTC
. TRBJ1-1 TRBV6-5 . CASKAGGGTEAFF TGTGCCAGCAAGGCCGGGGGAGGGACTGAAGCTTTCTTT
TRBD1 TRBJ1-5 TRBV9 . CASSPGTGDSGQPQHF TGTGCCAGCAGCCCCGGGACAGGGGATTCGGGTCAGCCCCAGCATTTT
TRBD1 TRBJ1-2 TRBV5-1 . CASSLEGQGNKGYTF TGCGCCAGCAGCCTAGAGGGACAGGGAAATAAAGGCTACACCTTC
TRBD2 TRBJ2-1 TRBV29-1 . CSVDTSGGNEQFF TGCAGCGTTGACACTAGCGGGGGTAATGAGCAGTTCTTC
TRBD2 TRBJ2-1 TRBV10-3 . CAISATQGGYNEQFF TGTGCCATCAGTGCCACTCAGGGAGGGTACAATGAGCAGTTCTTC
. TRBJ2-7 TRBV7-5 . CVRSFPGHTKTRNTYEQYF TGTGTCAGAAGCTTTCCGGGACACACTAAGACCCGAAACACCTACGAGCAGTACTTC
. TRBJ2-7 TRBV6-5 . CASRTRDEQYF TGTGCCAGCAGGACTCGGGACGAGCAGTACTTC
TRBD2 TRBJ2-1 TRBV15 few CATSRSGAYYNEQFF TGTGCCACCAGCAGGAGCGGGGCGTATTACAATGAGCAGTTCTTC
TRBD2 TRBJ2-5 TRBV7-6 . CASSWTSGIGETQYF TGTGCCAGCAGCTGGACTAGCGGGATTGGGGAGACCCAGTACTTC
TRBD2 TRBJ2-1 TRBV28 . CASRAGGRNEQFF TGTGCCAGCAGAGCGGGAGGGCGGAATGAGCAGTTCTTC
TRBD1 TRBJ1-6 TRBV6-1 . CASSEALRGTLHF TGTGCCAGCAGTGAAGCGCTCAGGGGGACTCTCCACTTT
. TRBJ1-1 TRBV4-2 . CASSQGTRTHTEAFF TGTGCCAGCAGCCAAGGGACCCGGACTCACACTGAAGCTTTCTTT
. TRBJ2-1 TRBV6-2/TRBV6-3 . CASSLDSYNEQFF TGTGCCAGCAGTTTGGACAGCTACAATGAGCAGTTCTTC
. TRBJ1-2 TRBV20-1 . CSASARHGKGPRDGYTF TGCAGTGCTAGTGCCCGGCACGGAAAAGGTCCCCGGGATGGCTACACCTTC
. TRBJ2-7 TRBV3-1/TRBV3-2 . CASSQAGPDYEQYF TGTGCCAGCAGCCAAGCAGGGCCCGACTACGAGCAGTACTTC
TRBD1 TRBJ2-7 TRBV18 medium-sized CASSPGTGDYEQYF TGTGCCAGCTCACCAGGGACAGGGGACTACGAGCAGTACTTC
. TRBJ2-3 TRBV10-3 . CAISANGVDTDTQYF TGTGCCATCAGTGCGAACGGGGTTGACACAGATACGCAGTATTTT
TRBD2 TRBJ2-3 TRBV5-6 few CASSLLAGGSSSSFRYF TGTGCCAGCAGTTTACTAGCGGGGGGTTCTTCATCTTCTTTTCGGTATTTT
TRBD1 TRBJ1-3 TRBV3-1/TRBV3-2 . CASSRKVGQGGNTIYF TGTGCCAGCAGTCGCAAGGTGGGACAGGGAGGAAACACCATATATTTT
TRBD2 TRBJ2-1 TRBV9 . CASSVAGDSYNEQFF TGTGCCAGCAGCGTGGCGGGGGACTCCTACAATGAGCAGTTCTTC
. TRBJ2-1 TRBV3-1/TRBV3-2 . CASSLNNEQFF TGTGCCAGCAGCCTTAACAATGAGCAGTTCTTC
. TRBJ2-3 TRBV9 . CASSVAVARGGHTDTQYF TGTGCCAGCAGCGTAGCAGTGGCCCGCGGGGGCCACACAGATACGCAGTATTTT
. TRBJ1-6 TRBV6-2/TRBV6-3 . CASSDPGVRLHF TGTGCCAGCAGTGACCCAGGGGTTCGCCTCCACTTT
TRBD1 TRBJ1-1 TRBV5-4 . CASSLDRTGGMNTEAFF TGTGCCAGCAGCTTGGACCGGACAGGGGGTATGAACACTGAAGCTTTCTTT
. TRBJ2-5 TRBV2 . CARGGPGQETQYF TGTGCCAGGGGGGGTCCCGGCCAAGAGACCCAGTACTTC
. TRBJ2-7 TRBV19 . CASSGRSGSEQYF TGTGCCAGTAGTGGACGGAGCGGAAGCGAGCAGTACTTC
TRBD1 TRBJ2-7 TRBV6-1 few CASSEAQGAPYEQYF TGTGCCAGCAGTGAAGCGCAGGGGGCCCCCTACGAGCAGTACTTC
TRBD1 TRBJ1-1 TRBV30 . CAWNQGDEAFF TGTGCCTGGAATCAGGGGGATGAAGCTTTCTTT
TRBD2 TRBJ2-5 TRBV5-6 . CASSFRAGGQETQYF TGTGCCAGCAGCTTCCGGGCGGGAGGACAAGAGACCCAGTACTTC